This T cell receptor beta chain was retrieved from a study of cytomegalovirus exposure and HLA in healthy donors. General study results and limits: The study labeled 164 TCR beta chains cytomegalovirus-associated. V- and J-gene trimming of TCR beta was linked (in a later analysis) to a missense DCLRE1C variant. Both high specificity and high sensitivity reportedly marked the classifier's diagnosis of cytomegalovirus status.

The primer mix had 60 Vbeta and 13 Jbeta primers. Method: immunoSEQ multiplex PCR; TCRdb's copy keeps in-frame clones and lacks some. The table has about 120,000 clones, over 60% seen once; the top ten hold 3% to 4%. As for this clone: Antigen unknown.

Unrecorded immune exposures were likely, despite nominal health at sampling. The CDR3 totals 13 residues. Per the germline V gene, CDR1 is ENHRY and CDR2 is SYGVKD. The germline V and J ends were trimmed by 6 bases and 1 base, with 9 bases remaining between them. The source material was PBMCs. This rearrangement joins TRBV10-3 to TRBJ1-1; TRBD1 is a possible D gene (6 bases). The TCR was taken from a woman aged 30 to 39 in good health and CMV-seropositive. Written as DNA, the CDR3 is TGTGCCATCAGCAAGACAGGGAACACTGAAGCTTTCTTT. Encoded protein: CAISKTGNTEAFF.